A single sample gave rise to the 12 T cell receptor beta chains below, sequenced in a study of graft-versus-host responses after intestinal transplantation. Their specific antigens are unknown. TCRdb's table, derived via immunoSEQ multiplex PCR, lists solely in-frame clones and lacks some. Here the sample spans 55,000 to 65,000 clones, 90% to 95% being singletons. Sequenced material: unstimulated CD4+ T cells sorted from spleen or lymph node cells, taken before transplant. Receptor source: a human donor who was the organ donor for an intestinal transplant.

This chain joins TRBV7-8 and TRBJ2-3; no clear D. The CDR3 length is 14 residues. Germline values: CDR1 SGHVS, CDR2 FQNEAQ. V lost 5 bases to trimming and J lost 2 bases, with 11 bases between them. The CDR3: CASSLFASTDTQYF. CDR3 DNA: TGTGCCAGCAGCCTCTTTGCCTCCACAGATACGCAGTATTTT.

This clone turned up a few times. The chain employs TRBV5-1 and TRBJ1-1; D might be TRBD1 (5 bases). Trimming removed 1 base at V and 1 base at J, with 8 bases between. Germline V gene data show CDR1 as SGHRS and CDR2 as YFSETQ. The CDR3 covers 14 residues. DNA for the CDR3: TGCGCCAGCAGCTTGCGGGGCGCGAACACTGAAGCTTTCTTT. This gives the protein CASSLRGANTEAFF.

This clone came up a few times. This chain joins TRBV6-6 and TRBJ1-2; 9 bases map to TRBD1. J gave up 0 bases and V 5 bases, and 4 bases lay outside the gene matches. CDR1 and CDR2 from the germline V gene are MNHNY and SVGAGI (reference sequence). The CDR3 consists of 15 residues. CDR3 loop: CASSAQGATNYGYTF. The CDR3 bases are TGTGCCAGCAGTGCACAGGGGGCGACTAACTATGGCTACACCTTC.

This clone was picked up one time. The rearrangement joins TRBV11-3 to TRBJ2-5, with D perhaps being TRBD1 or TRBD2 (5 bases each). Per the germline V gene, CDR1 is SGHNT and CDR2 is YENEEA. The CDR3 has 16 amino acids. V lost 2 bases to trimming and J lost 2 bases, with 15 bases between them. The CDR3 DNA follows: TGTGCCAGCAGCTTAAGAGGGGCTTTGGGGCAAGAGACCCAGTACTTC. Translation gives CASSLRGALGQETQYF.

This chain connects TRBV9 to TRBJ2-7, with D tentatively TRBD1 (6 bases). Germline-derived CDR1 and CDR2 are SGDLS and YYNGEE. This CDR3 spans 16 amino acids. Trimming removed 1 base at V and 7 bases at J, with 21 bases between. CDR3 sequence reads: CASSVSVWTESGEQYF. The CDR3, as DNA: TGTGCCAGCAGCGTATCGGTTTGGACAGAGTCAGGGGAGCAGTACTTC.

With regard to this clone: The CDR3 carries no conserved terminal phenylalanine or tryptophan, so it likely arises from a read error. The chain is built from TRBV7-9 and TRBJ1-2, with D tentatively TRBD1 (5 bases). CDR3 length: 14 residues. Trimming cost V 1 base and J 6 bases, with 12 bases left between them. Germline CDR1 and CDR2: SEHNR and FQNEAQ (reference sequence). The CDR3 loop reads CASSLGYQGHGYTL. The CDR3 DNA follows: TGTGCCAGCAGCTTAGGATACCAGGGACATGGCTACACCCTC.

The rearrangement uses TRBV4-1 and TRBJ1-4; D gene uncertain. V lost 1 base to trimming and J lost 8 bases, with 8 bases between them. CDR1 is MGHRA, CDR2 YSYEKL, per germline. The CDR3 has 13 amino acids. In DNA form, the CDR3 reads TGCGCCAGCAGCCAAGGTCGATACGAAAAACTGTTTTTT. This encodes CASSQGRYEKLFF.

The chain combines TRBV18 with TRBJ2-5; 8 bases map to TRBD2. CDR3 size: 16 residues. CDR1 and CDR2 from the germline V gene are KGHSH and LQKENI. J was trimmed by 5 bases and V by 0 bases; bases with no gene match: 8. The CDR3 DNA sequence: TGTGCCAGCTCACCACCGGGACTAGGGTCTAGGGAGACCCAGTACTTC. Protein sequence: CASSPPGLGSRETQYF.

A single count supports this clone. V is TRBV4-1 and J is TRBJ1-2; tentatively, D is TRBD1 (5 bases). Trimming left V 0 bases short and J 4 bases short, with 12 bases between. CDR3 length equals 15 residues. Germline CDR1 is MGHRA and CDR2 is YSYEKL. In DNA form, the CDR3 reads TGCGCCAGCAGCCAAGAGGCCTCAGGGACCTATGGCTACACCTTC. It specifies CASSQEASGTYGYTF.

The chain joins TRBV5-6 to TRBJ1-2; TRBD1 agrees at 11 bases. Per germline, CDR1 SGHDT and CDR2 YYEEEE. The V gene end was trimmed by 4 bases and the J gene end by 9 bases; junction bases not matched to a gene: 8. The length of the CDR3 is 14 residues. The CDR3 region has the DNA TGTGCCAGCAGCGTGGACAGGGGGCTCGTCCGCTACACCTTC. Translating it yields CASSVDRGLVRYTF.

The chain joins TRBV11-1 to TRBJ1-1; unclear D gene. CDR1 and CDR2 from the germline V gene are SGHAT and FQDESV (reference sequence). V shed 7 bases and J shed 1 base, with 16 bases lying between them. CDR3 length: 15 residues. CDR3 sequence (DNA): TGTGCCAGCAAAAGCAGGTCCATTGGGAACACTGAAGCTTTCTTT. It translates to CASKSRSIGNTEAFF.

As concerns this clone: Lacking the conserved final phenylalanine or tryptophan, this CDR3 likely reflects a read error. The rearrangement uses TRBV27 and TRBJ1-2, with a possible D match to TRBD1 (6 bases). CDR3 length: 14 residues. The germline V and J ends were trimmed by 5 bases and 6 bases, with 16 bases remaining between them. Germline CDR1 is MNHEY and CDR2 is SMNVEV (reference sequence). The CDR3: CASSPMTDRHGYTL. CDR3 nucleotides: TGTGCCAGCAGTCCGATGACCGACAGGCATGGCTACACCCTC.